These 32 T cell receptor beta chains were all obtained from the same sample, sequenced in a study of T-cell memory formation after mild COVID-19. TCRdb independently ran MiXCR on the 5' RACE reads; one entry per CDR3 protein. The sample holds under 300,000 distinct CDR3 sequences, less than 20% seen once. The sequenced sample was PBMCs or a T cell subset sorted from them (not recorded which). These receptors came from a man aged 18 to 30 who had mild COVID-19 (a few samples of this study predate the infection). Cell type and time point are not known.

Ten or more counts support this clonotype. This rearrangement joins TRBV5-1 to TRBJ2-4, with 9 bases lining up with TRBD2. The CDR3 length is 13 residues. The germline V gene has CDR1 SGHRS and CDR2 YFSETQ. Trimming removed 5 bases from V and 9 bases from J; junction bases left unmatched: 6. Written as DNA, the CDR3 is TGCGCCAGCAGTTCTAGCGGGGAGGGCATTCAGTACTTC. Translated, it gives CASSSSGEGIQYF.

This chain uses TRBV9 with TRBJ2-7, with a tentative D call TRBD2 (6 bases). The CDR3 has 15 amino acids. Germline V lookup: CDR1 SGDLS, CDR2 YYNGEE. V was trimmed by 0 bases and J by 2 bases, leaving 12 bases between them. The chain's CDR3 is CASSVGNSGTYEQYF. As DNA, the CDR3 is TGTGCCAGCAGCGTAGGGAATAGCGGTACCTACGAGCAGTACTTC.

This clonotype was seen many times. The rearrangement joins TRBV12-3 or TRBV12-4 to TRBJ1-2; D not resolved. CDR3 length: 12 amino acids. V lost 7 bases to trimming and J lost 3 bases, with 9 bases between them. CDR3 DNA: TGTGCCAGCACCACAGAGTACTATGGCTACACCTTC. This gives the protein CASTTEYYGYTF.

The chain joins TRBV12-3 or TRBV12-4 to TRBJ1-2; TRBD1 matches 10 bases. CDR3 length: 15 residues. The V gene end was trimmed by 5 bases and the J gene end by 7 bases; junction bases not matched to a gene: 10. The CDR3 loop is CASSMPGQGNRGYTF. The CDR3 DNA reads as TGTGCCAGCAGTATGCCGGGACAGGGGAATCGTGGCTACACCTTC.

This clonotype was detected only a few times. The genes are TRBV27 and TRBJ2-1; TRBD1 matches at 12 bases. The CDR3 contains 14 residues. Looked up from germline, CDR1 is MNHEY and CDR2 is SMNVEV (reference sequence). Trimming removed 6 bases from V and 6 bases from J; junction bases left unmatched: 3. The CDR3 region has the DNA TGTGCCAGCAGCCGGGGACAGGGGGCCAATGAGCAGTTCTTC. It translates to CASSRGQGANEQFF.

This sequence joins TRBV12-3 or TRBV12-4 and TRBJ1-2, with D unresolved. V lost 3 bases and J 7 bases, leaving 12 bases between the germline ends. The CDR3 covers 13 residues. CDR3 sequence reads: CASSFEGSSGYTF. The CDR3 DNA reads as TGTGCCAGCAGTTTCGAGGGTTCGAGTGGCTACACCTTC.

For this clonotype: Likely a read error: the CDR3 ends without its conserved phenylalanine or tryptophan. The chain combines TRBV5-1 with TRBJ2-3; 13 nucleotides line up with TRBD2. J lost 1 base, V lost 3 bases, and 5 bases had no gene match. There are 17 residues in the CDR3. The V gene's germline CDR1 is SGHRS and CDR2 YFSETQ. CDR3 amino acids: CASSSGLAGVGTDTQYS. The CDR3 DNA follows: TGCGCCAGCAGCTCCGGACTAGCGGGGGTGGGCACAGATACGCAGTATTCT.

The DNA of the CDR3 is TGTGCCAGTAGTACCAACGGGGATGAAAAACTGTTTTTT. Its protein is CASSTNGDEKLFF. V and J are TRBV19 and TRBJ1-4; the D is unclear. The CDR3 contains 13 residues. V lost 4 bases, J lost 6 bases, and 9 bases lay in between. Germline values: CDR1 LNHDA, CDR2 SQIVND (reference sequence). Together with reference TRBV19 and TRBJ1-4, the CDR3 gives the full variable domain: DGGITQSPKYLFRKEGQNVTLSCEQNLNHDAMYWYRQDPGQGLRLIYYSQIVNDFQKGDIAEGYSVSREKKESFPLTVTSAQKNPTAFYLCASSTNGDEKLFFGSGTQLSVL.

The chain joins TRBV6-2 or TRBV6-3 to TRBJ1-2, with a possible D match to TRBD1 (6 bases). V was cut by 7 bases and J by 4 bases, with 13 bases left in between. Germline V CDR1 and CDR2: MNHEY, SVGEGT. This CDR3 is built from 13 residues. CDR3 protein: CASNPAGAYGYTF. The CDR3 region has the DNA TGTGCCAGCAACCCGGCGGGGGCCTATGGCTACACCTTC.

This clonotype has just a few counts. The rearrangement uses TRBV6-5 and TRBJ2-7; no reliable D call. In germline, CDR1 is MNHEY, CDR2 SVGAGI. Deletions cut 6 bases from V and 3 bases from J, with 18 bases between. The CDR3 contains 15 residues. CDR3 residues: CASRSRTDSRYEQYF. The CDR3 DNA reads TGTGCCAGCAGATCCCGTACTGATAGCCGCTACGAGCAGTACTTC.

This clonotype was observed a handful of times. The rearrangement joins TRBV4-2 to TRBJ1-2; 7 positions agree with TRBD1. The CDR3 is made up of 14 amino acids. With V trimmed by 0 bases and J by 7 bases, 5 bases remained unmatched. Per germline, CDR1 LGHNA and CDR2 YNFKEQ. DNA of the CDR3: TGTGCCAGCAGCCAAGATCCCAGGGGGGGTGGCTACACCTTC. It is translated as CASSQDPRGGGYTF.

The rearrangement uses TRBV5-1 and TRBJ2-7; 9 bases line up with TRBD1. CDR1 is SGHRS, CDR2 YFSETQ, per germline. Unmatched junction bases numbered 4, after V lost 1 base and J lost 2 bases. The CDR3 length is 15 residues. CDR3 DNA: TGCGCCAGCAGCTTGCTGGGACAGGGCCCCTACGAGCAGTACTTC. It translates to CASSLLGQGPYEQYF.

The V gene is TRBV20-1, the J gene TRBJ1-1; D is unresolved. The germline CDR1 and CDR2 sequences are DFQATT and SNEGSKA (reference sequence). Trimming cost V 0 bases and J 1 base, with 9 bases left between them. The CDR3 has 14 residues. The CDR3 region is CSARDPRANTEAFF. The DNA for the CDR3 is TGCAGTGCTAGAGATCCCCGCGCGAACACTGAAGCTTTCTTT.

This clonotype was observed a few times. The genes are TRBV12-3 or TRBV12-4 and TRBJ1-5; D may be TRBD1 (6 bases). Between the trimmed V and J ends, which lost 3 bases and 2 bases, there was a span of 8 bases. The CDR3 contains 14 residues. CDR3 residues: CASSFRQGNQPQHF. For the CDR3, the DNA is TGTGCCAGCAGTTTCCGACAGGGCAATCAGCCCCAGCATTTT.

This clonotype was observed at least ten times. The chain is built from TRBV5-1 and TRBJ2-6; no firm D call. Germline V gene lookup returns CDR1 SGHRS and CDR2 YFSETQ. The CDR3 runs 14 residues. Trimming stripped 9 bases from V and 0 bases from J, with 10 bases between. This CDR3 is CATRLSSGANVLTF. CDR3 sequence (DNA): TGCGCCACGCGCCTGTCCTCTGGGGCCAACGTCCTGACTTTC.

This clonotype was detected only a few times. The chain couples TRBV27 to TRBJ1-4; D call uncertain. Trimming took off 6 bases at V and 3 bases at J, with 8 bases between the two ends. Germline loops: CDR1 MNHEY, CDR2 SMNVEV (reference sequence). The CDR3 runs to 13 residues. The CDR3 coding sequence is TGTGCCAGCAGATCCGGGGCTAATGAAAAACTGTTTTTT. It is translated as CASRSGANEKLFF.

This clonotype was picked up a small number of times. V and J are TRBV4-3 and TRBJ1-3; D possibly corresponds to TRBD1 (5 bases). Germline V lookup: CDR1 LGHNA, CDR2 YSLEER. The CDR3 loop spans 15 amino acids. Trimming cost V 4 bases and J 2 bases, with 12 bases left between them. This CDR3 is CASSRQGGAGNTIYF. Here the CDR3 DNA reads TGCGCCAGCAGCCGGCAGGGAGGAGCTGGAAACACCATATATTTT.

The chain couples TRBV11-2 to TRBJ2-7; 8 bases line up with TRBD2. The CDR3 covers 13 residues. V lost 4 bases, J lost 3 bases, and 2 bases stayed unmatched. Germline CDR1 is SGHAT and CDR2 is FQNNGV. CDR3 DNA sequence: TGTGCCAGCAGCTCTGGGACTAGCTACGAGCAGTACGTC. Translating it yields CASSSGTSYEQYV.

The V and J genes are TRBV7-2 and TRBJ2-5, with D unresolved. Trimming shortened V by 4 bases and J by 4 bases, and 13 bases separated the two germline ends. The V gene's germline CDR1 is SGHTA and CDR2 FQGNSA. There are 14 residues in the CDR3. The CDR3 region has the DNA TGTGCCAGCAGCTACCTCCCCCCCCGAGAGACCCAGTACTTC. Its protein is CASSYLPPRETQYF.

The chain links TRBV7-2 to TRBJ2-7; the D is unclear. Trimming took off 0 bases at V and 2 bases at J, with 11 bases between the two ends. This CDR3 comprises 15 residues. Germline CDR1 reads SGHTA; CDR2 reads FQGNSA. CDR3 nucleotides: TGTGCCAGCAGCTTAGCCTCGGGCAGTGCCTACGAGCAGTACGTC. It specifies CASSLASGSAYEQYV.

In its sample, this clonotype was seen a few times. The chain couples TRBV20-1 to TRBJ2-3, with TRBD2 matching 9 bases. Germline loops: CDR1 DFQATT, CDR2 SNEGSKA (reference sequence). Trimming at V came to 7 bases and at J to 2 bases, leaving 10 bases not matched to a gene. This CDR3 has 15 amino acids. CDR3 in amino acids: CSGRLAGDLTDTQYF. DNA of the CDR3: TGCAGTGGCCGCTTAGCGGGGGACCTCACAGATACGCAGTATTTT.

This clonotype was detected a few times. V is TRBV7-9 and J is TRBJ1-5, with TRBD1 identical over 8 bases. J was trimmed by 3 bases and V by 5 bases; bases with no gene match: 3. There are 14 residues in the CDR3. Germline CDR1 reads SEHNR; CDR2 reads FQNEAQ (reference sequence). The CDR3 DNA is TGTGCCAGCAGCGGACAGGGAGACAATCAGCCCCAGCATTTT. This sequence encodes CASSGQGDNQPQHF.

This clonotype was detected ten times or more. The V call is TRBV18, the J call TRBJ2-2; D ambiguous. The V end was cut by 6 bases, the J end by 3 bases, with 11 bases between. Germline CDR1 and CDR2: KGHSH and LQKENI. This CDR3 comprises 14 residues. CDR3: CASSETLYTGELFF. DNA for the CDR3: TGTGCCAGCTCCGAGACACTTTACACCGGGGAGCTGTTTTTT.

This rearrangement joins TRBV7-9 to TRBJ2-2, with 7 bases identical to TRBD1. V was clipped by 5 bases and J by 3 bases; unmatched bases: 9. The CDR3 covers 16 residues. CDR1 and CDR2 (germline): SEHNR, FQNEAQ (reference sequence). The CDR3 is CASSAGQVSDTGELFF. The CDR3 DNA reads as TGTGCCAGCAGCGCAGGACAGGTGTCGGACACCGGGGAGCTGTTTTTT.

This clonotype was detected once. The chain couples TRBV12-3 or TRBV12-4 to TRBJ2-5, with D possibly being TRBD1 or TRBD2 (6 bases each). V gave up 6 bases and J gave up 6 bases, with 11 bases separating them. CDR3 length: 12 residues. The CDR3 sequence is CASREGGKTQYF. Written as DNA, the CDR3 is TGTGCCAGCAGGGAGGGGGGAAAGACCCAGTACTTC.

In this sample, this clonotype turned up a few times. The rearrangement uses TRBV6-5 and TRBJ1-5; D possibly corresponds to TRBD1 (6 bases). V was clipped by 6 bases and J by 5 bases, with 8 bases between them. The CDR3 is 12 amino acids. Germline V gene sequence: CDR1 MNHEY, CDR2 SVGAGI. The CDR3 DNA sequence: TGTGCCAGCAGGAGGGGGGATCAGCCCCAGCATTTT. This gives the protein CASRRGDQPQHF.

The chain uses TRBV15 and TRBJ2-3, with 11 bases lining up with TRBD2. Per the germline V gene, CDR1 is LNHNV and CDR2 is YYDKDF (reference sequence). Losses at the gene ends were 4 bases for V and 4 bases for J; bases not matched to a gene: 7. The CDR3 spans 16 residues. The CDR3 loop reads CATSIRSGGASDTQYF. The CDR3 bases are TGTGCCACCAGCATCCGTAGCGGGGGGGCTTCAGATACGCAGTATTTT. Full variable domain (remainder filled in from reference TRBV15 and TRBJ2-3): DAMVIQNPRYQVTQFGKPVTLSCSQTLNHNVMYWYQQKSSQAPKLLFHYYDKDFNNEADTPDNFQSRRPNTSFCFLDIRSPGLGDTAMYLCATSIRSGGASDTQYFGPGTRLTVL.

This clonotype was counted a few times. The V call is TRBV20-1, the J call TRBJ2-7; D is ambiguous. Germline loops: CDR1 DFQATT, CDR2 SNEGSKA (reference sequence). The CDR3 runs to 9 residues. V lost 5 bases, J lost 9 bases, and 8 bases lay in between. The CDR3 DNA follows: TGCAGTGCTGGCGAATCGCAGTACTTC. Protein product: CSAGESQYF.

The J gene is TRBJ2-5, the V gene TRBV5-1, with D possibly being TRBD2 (6 bases). The ends were cut back, 3 bases at V and 5 bases at J, with 14 bases in the middle. This CDR3 has 14 amino acids. Germline lookup yields CDR1 SGHRS and CDR2 YFSETQ. CDR3 region: CASSSGTSEETQYF. For the CDR3, the DNA is TGCGCCAGCAGCTCCGGGACTTCTGAGGAGACCCAGTACTTC. Drawing the rest from reference TRBV5-1 and TRBJ2-5, the complete variable domain is KAGVTQTPRYLIKTRGQQVTLSCSPISGHRSVSWYQQTPGQGLQFLFEYFSETQRNKGNFPGRFSGRQFSNSRSEMNVSTLELGDSALYLCASSSGTSEETQYFGPGTRLLVL.

The chain combines TRBV19 with TRBJ1-1, with D unresolved. CDR1 and CDR2 (germline): LNHDA, SQIVND (reference sequence). This CDR3 contains 13 residues. Trimming pared 1 base from V and 3 bases from J, leaving 6 bases between. The CDR3 spells CASSIAMYTEAFF. Written as DNA, the CDR3 is TGTGCCAGTAGTATAGCGATGTACACTGAAGCTTTCTTT.

The V and J genes are TRBV7-2 and TRBJ2-3; 12 nucleotides line up with TRBD2. Germline V gene sequence: CDR1 SGHTA, CDR2 FQGNSA. This CDR3 has 16 amino acids. The V segment lost 2 bases and the J segment 4 bases; nucleotides outside the gene matches: 4. CDR3 bases: TGTGCCAGCAGCTTAACCCTAGCGGGGGGGGCAGATACGCAGTATTTT. The encoded protein is CASSLTLAGGADTQYF.

CDR3 loop: CASSLERAGNGYTF. The CDR3 nucleotides read TGTGCCAGCAGCTTAGAAAGGGCAGGGAATGGCTACACCTTC. The rearrangement joins TRBV7-2 to TRBJ1-2; possibly TRBD1 for D (5 bases). The germline gives CDR1 SGHTA, CDR2 FQGNSA. Trimming shortened V by 1 base and J by 6 bases, and 12 bases separated the two germline ends. This CDR3 comprises 14 residues.